This passage covers 32 T cell receptor beta chains from one sample sequenced in a study of patients and donors after allogeneic stem cell transplantation. TCRdb recomputed calls from the RT-PCR reads with MiXCR, one row per CDR3 protein. This sample has about a million distinct CDR3 sequences; roughly 18% occur once, and the top ten carry 5% to 6.5%. The sequencing sample was made of blood, either unsorted or a sorted T cell fraction (not recorded which). These TCRs come from a human donor who was either an allogeneic HSCT recipient or a stem cell or donor lymphocyte infusion donor (not recorded which). It is not recorded whose cells these are; they may come from a transplant donor.

The genes are TRBV6-1 and TRBJ2-1, with TRBD2 matching 11 bases. Germline-derived CDR1 and CDR2 are MNHNS and SASEGT. V was pared by 6 bases and J by 5 bases, with 12 bases of the junction left unmatched. The CDR3 length is 17 residues. The CDR3 region is CASRVTSGGARHNEQFF. CDR3 DNA: TGTGCCAGCAGGGTCACTAGCGGGGGTGCCCGGCACAATGAGCAGTTCTTC.

The table lists this clonotype with a few counts. V gene TRBV4-3 combines with J gene TRBJ2-7; D unclear. The CDR3 spans 18 residues. In germline, CDR1 is LGHNA, CDR2 YSLEER. The V gene lost 0 bases and the J gene lost 0 bases, with 18 bases spanning the gap. CDR3 loop: CASSQDYSGGRSSYEQYF. CDR3 coding DNA: TGCGCCAGCAGCCAAGATTACTCGGGCGGCCGAAGCTCCTACGAGCAGTACTTC.

In its sample, this clonotype was seen a few times. The V and J genes are TRBV15 and TRBJ2-1; TRBD2 agrees at 11 bases. The germline CDR1 and CDR2 sequences are LNHNV and YYDKDF (reference sequence). The V and J ends lost 3 bases and 3 bases, in that order; junction bases with no gene match: 7. The CDR3 runs to 17 residues. CDR3 coding DNA: TGTGCCACCAGCAGGATAGCGGGAGGGACCCTCTACAATGAGCAGTTCTTC. It is translated as CATSRIAGGTLYNEQFF. The variable domain in full, with the rest retrieved from reference TRBV15 and TRBJ2-1, is DAMVIQNPRYQVTQFGKPVTLSCSQTLNHNVMYWYQQKSSQAPKLLFHYYDKDFNNEADTPDNFQSRRPNTSFCFLDIRSPGLGDTAMYLCATSRIAGGTLYNEQFFGPGTRLTVL.

The chain is built from TRBV5-6 and TRBJ2-1, with a tentative D call TRBD2 (6 bases). Trimming stripped 2 bases from V and 4 bases from J, with 22 bases between. From germline, CDR1 is SGHDT and CDR2 YYEEEE. The CDR3 is made up of 18 amino acids. CDR3 in amino acids: CASSFSVTAGNPYNEQFF. CDR3 sequence (DNA): TGTGCCAGCAGCTTCAGTGTTACGGCGGGAAACCCATACAATGAGCAGTTCTTC.

This clonotype was counted between two and nine times. The DNA for the CDR3 is TGTGCCAGCAACCTGGACAGGGAAGAGACCCAGTACTTC. It is translated as CASNLDREETQYF. The chain joins TRBV2 to TRBJ2-5; 8 nucleotides align to TRBD1. CDR1 SNHLY and CDR2 FYNNEI come from the germline V gene. The CDR3 length is 13 residues. J gave up 3 bases and V 7 bases, and 4 bases lay outside the gene matches.

J is TRBJ2-1 and V is TRBV4-1; 8 bases are a match to TRBD2. V lost 2 bases to trimming and J lost 6 bases; unmatched junction nucleotides: 6. This CDR3 has 15 residues. Germline V gene data show CDR1 as MGHRA and CDR2 as YSYEKL. CDR3 loop: CASSQPTGTSNEQFF. CDR3 sequence (DNA): TGCGCCAGCAGCCAACCAACCGGGACTAGCAATGAGCAGTTCTTC.

This chain uses TRBV21-1 with TRBJ2-4; the table's D gene call, TRBD1, was not cross checked with the DNA. TRBV21-1 is a recognized pseudogene. The CDR3 length is 15 residues. CDR3: CASSRQGLAKNIQYF. For the CDR3, the DNA is TGTGCCAGCAGCAGACAGGGTTTAGCCAAAAACATTCAGTACTTC.

The chain recombines TRBV19 with TRBJ1-6, with 7 bases aligning to TRBD1. This CDR3 has 14 residues. V was pared by 5 bases and J by 10 bases, with 8 bases of the junction left unmatched. Germline CDR1 is LNHDA and CDR2 is SQIVND (reference sequence). The CDR3 protein is CASSPSGGESPLHF. The DNA of the CDR3 is TGTGCCAGTAGTCCGTCAGGGGGAGAATCACCCCTCCACTTT. Variable domain in full (rest from reference TRBV19 and TRBJ1-6): DGGITQSPKYLFRKEGQNVTLSCEQNLNHDAMYWYRQDPGQGLRLIYYSQIVNDFQKGDIAEGYSVSREKKESFPLTVTSAQKNPTAFYLCASSPSGGESPLHFGNGTRLTVT.

V usage is TRBV20-1 and J usage is TRBJ2-5; 7 nucleotides line up with TRBD1. This CDR3 region has 13 residues. J was trimmed by 10 bases and V by 6 bases; bases with no gene match: 14. Germline loops: CDR1 DFQATT, CDR2 SNEGSKA (reference sequence). The CDR3 DNA is TGCAGTGCGCGAACGGGACAGAGCGCTGGCCAGTACTTC. Translating gives CSARTGQSAGQYF.

This chain connects TRBV29-1 to TRBJ1-5; possibly TRBD1 for D (6 bases). CDR1 and CDR2 (germline): SQVTM, ANQGSEA. The CDR3 totals 13 residues. Deletions cut 2 bases from V and 7 bases from J, with 12 bases between. The CDR3 coding sequence is TGCAGCGTTGAATTTGGGGGCCGACAGCCCCAGCATTTT. This encodes CSVEFGGRQPQHF. Using reference TRBV29-1 and TRBJ1-5 for the parts outside the CDR3, the full variable domain is SAVISQKPSRDICQRGTSLTIQCQVDSQVTMMFWYRQQPGQSLTLIATANQGSEATYESGFVIDKFPISRPNLTFSTLTVSNMSPEDSSIYLCSVEFGGRQPQHFGDGTRLSIL.

The rearrangement joins TRBV6-4 to TRBJ2-7; TRBD2 is a possible D gene (5 bases). V lost 3 bases and J 5 bases, leaving 11 bases between the germline ends. Germline CDR1 reads MRHNA; CDR2 reads SNTAGT. This CDR3 is 13 amino acids long. CDR3 bases: TGTGCCAGCAGTGAACGGGGTTCAAACGAGCAGTACTTC. This codes for CASSERGSNEQYF.

The chain links TRBV24-1 to TRBJ2-2; D gene unclear. V lost 0 bases and J 6 bases, leaving 7 bases between the germline ends. Germline V gene lookup returns CDR1 KGHDR and CDR2 SFDVKD. The CDR3 is 14 residues long. CDR3 DNA: TGTGCCACCAGTGATTTGCGGCTCCCCGGGGAGCTGTTTTTT. Its protein product is CATSDLRLPGELFF.

V usage is TRBV30 and J usage is TRBJ2-1, with TRBD2 matching over 12 bases. CDR3 length: 16 amino acids. Trimming at V came to 4 bases and at J to 8 bases, leaving 12 bases not matched to a gene. CDR1 is GTSNPN and CDR2 is SVGIG in the germline V gene (reference sequence). The CDR3 DNA reads as TGTGCCTGGAATCTTCCCGGACTAGCGGGATGGGATGAGCAGTTCTTC. This gives the protein CAWNLPGLAGWDEQFF.

The chain is built from TRBV7-8 and TRBJ1-1, with a possible D match to TRBD1 (6 bases). V lost 1 base and J 0 bases, leaving 12 bases between the germline ends. The CDR3 loop spans 16 amino acids. Germline V gives CDR1 SGHVS, CDR2 FQNEAQ. The CDR3 sequence: CASSLDPGHMNTEAFF. DNA of the CDR3: TGTGCCAGCAGCTTAGACCCGGGACATATGAACACTGAAGCTTTCTTT.

The chain couples TRBV2 to TRBJ2-7; 10 nucleotides line up with TRBD1. The CDR3 consists of 14 residues. Germline CDR1 is SNHLY and CDR2 is FYNNEI. J gave up 3 bases and V 6 bases, and 5 bases lay outside the gene matches. CDR3 protein: CASRLGQGLYEQYF. The CDR3 nucleotides read TGTGCCAGCAGGCTGGGACAGGGGCTCTACGAGCAGTACTTC.

The chain links TRBV7-2 to TRBJ2-7, with a weak D call TRBD1 (5 bases). V was pared by 5 bases and J by 0 bases, with 14 bases between. The V gene's germline CDR1 is SGHTA and CDR2 FQGNSA. CDR3 length equals 15 residues. CDR3 sequence: CASSPQAPRSYEQYF. The CDR3 DNA is TGTGCCAGCAGCCCACAGGCTCCTCGCTCCTACGAGCAGTACTTC.

J is TRBJ1-3 and V is TRBV6-9, with D hard to call. Looked up from germline, CDR1 is MNHGY and CDR2 is SVAAGI. The ends were cut back, 1 base at V and 4 bases at J, with 2 bases in the middle. The CDR3 totals 12 residues. CDR3 amino acids: CASSYYGNTIYF. The CDR3 region has the DNA TGTGCCAGCAGTTATTACGGAAACACCATATATTTT.

This clonotype was counted many times. The chain combines TRBV6-5 with TRBJ2-3, with D possibly being TRBD1 (5 bases). CDR3 length equals 14 residues. V was clipped by 2 bases and J by 3 bases, with 9 bases between them. In germline, CDR1 is MNHEY, CDR2 SVGAGI. CDR3 residues: CASSYGASTDTQYF. CDR3 coding DNA: TGTGCCAGCAGTTACGGGGCATCGACAGATACGCAGTATTTT.

This clonotype was seen more than once but under ten times. The chain employs TRBV9 and TRBJ2-2; 7 bases fit TRBD1. V gave up 4 bases and J gave up 6 bases; unmatched junction bases: 6. Germline CDR1 SGDLS, CDR2 YYNGEE. The length of the CDR3 is 14 residues. The CDR3 loop is CASSQQGFPGELFF. CDR3 nucleotides: TGTGCCAGCAGCCAACAGGGGTTCCCCGGGGAGCTGTTTTTT.

The chain recombines TRBV3-1 with TRBJ2-2; D not resolved. The CDR3 spans 13 residues. Germline-derived CDR1 and CDR2 are LGHDT and YNNKEL (reference sequence). The V end was cut by 3 bases, the J end by 6 bases, with 8 bases between. CDR3 sequence: CASSQGRSGELFF. The CDR3 nucleotides read TGTGCCAGCAGCCAGGGTCGGTCCGGGGAGCTGTTTTTT. The full variable domain, in which reference TRBV3-1 and TRBJ2-2 provide the parts outside the CDR3, is DTAVSQTPKYLVTQMGNDKSIKCEQNLGHDTMYWYKQDSKKFLKIMFSYNNKELIINETVPNRFSPKSPDKAHLNLHINSLELGDSAVYFCASSQGRSGELFFGEGSRLTVL.

The V gene is TRBV27, the J gene TRBJ2-3, with a weak D call TRBD1 (5 bases). V was shortened by 4 bases and J by 0 bases, with 11 bases between the two germline ends. This CDR3 is built from 15 residues. Germline assignment: CDR1 MNHEY and CDR2 SMNVEV (reference sequence). The DNA for the CDR3 is TGTGCCAGCAGTTCCCTCAGGGTTAGCACAGATACGCAGTATTTT. Translated, it gives CASSSLRVSTDTQYF.

The chain joins TRBV5-1 to TRBJ2-1; 12 nucleotides match TRBD2. This CDR3 contains 17 residues. V lost 4 bases and J lost 5; bases outside the gene matches: 10. The germline V gene encodes CDR1 SGHRS and CDR2 YFSETQ. The CDR3 region is CASSASGRALPNNEQFF. DNA of the CDR3: TGCGCCAGCAGCGCTAGCGGGAGGGCCTTACCCAACAATGAGCAGTTCTTC.

The chain combines TRBV9 with TRBJ2-6, with 7 nucleotides matching TRBD1. The CDR3 length is 18 residues. J lost 1 base, V lost 5 bases, and 12 bases had no gene match. Germline V gene lookup returns CDR1 SGDLS and CDR2 YYNGEE. The CDR3 is CASSRTGTEYSGANVLTF. The CDR3 DNA reads TGTGCCAGCAGTCGAACCGGGACAGAATATTCTGGGGCCAACGTCCTGACTTTC.

This sequence joins TRBV24-1 and TRBJ2-1, with D maybe TRBD2 (5 bases). This CDR3 region has 14 residues. V lost 6 bases, J lost 0 bases, and 8 bases lay in between. From germline, CDR1 is KGHDR and CDR2 SFDVKD. CDR3 DNA sequence: TGTGCCACCAGTAGCGGTAGCTCCTACAATGAGCAGTTCTTC. This translates into CATSSGSSYNEQFF.

The count of this clonotype is one. This chain links TRBV12-3 or TRBV12-4 with TRBJ2-7; possibly TRBD1 or TRBD2 for D (6 bases each). The V end lost 8 bases, the J end lost 5 bases, and 25 bases lay between the germline ends. The CDR3 has 16 amino acids. The CDR3 region is CASSGGGWTRNDEQYF. The DNA for the CDR3 is TGTGCCAGCTCCGGAGGGGGGTGGACAAGGAACGACGAGCAGTACTTC.

This chain joins TRBV29-1 and TRBJ2-4, with D unclear. Trimming stripped 4 bases from V and 4 bases from J, with 5 bases between. Germline V CDR1 and CDR2: SQVTM, ANQGSEA. The CDR3 is made up of 11 amino acids. The CDR3 DNA is TGCAGCGTTGGCGAGAAAAACATTCAGTACTTC. This gives the protein CSVGEKNIQYF.

This clonotype turned up a few times. The chain recombines TRBV5-1 with TRBJ1-4; 11 bases are a match to TRBD1. The CDR3 totals 15 residues. The germline V gene encodes CDR1 SGHRS and CDR2 YFSETQ. V lost 4 bases, J lost 8 bases, and 7 bases stayed unmatched. CDR3 bases: TGCGCCAGCAGCCTACGGACAGGGGGCGGCGAAAAACTGTTTTTT. Protein: CASSLRTGGGEKLFF.

This clonotype was found a few times. The rearrangement joins TRBV7-2 to TRBJ1-2; D is possibly TRBD1 (6 bases). Between the trimmed V and J ends, which lost 5 bases and 7 bases, there was a span of 14 bases. Looked up from germline, CDR1 is SGHTA and CDR2 is FQGNSA. The CDR3 is 13 amino acids. CDR3 sequence reads: CASSLSRTAGYTF. The CDR3 DNA follows: TGTGCCAGCAGCCTATCACGGACAGCTGGCTACACCTTC.

The table lists this clonotype with a few counts. The chain combines TRBV12-3 or TRBV12-4 with TRBJ1-6, with D perhaps TRBD1 (6 bases). This CDR3 has 16 amino acids. V lost 5 bases, J lost 6 bases, and 17 bases lay in between. The chain's CDR3 is CASSLQGVGFNSPLHF. The CDR3 coding sequence is TGTGCCAGCAGTCTACAGGGAGTCGGTTTTAATTCACCCCTCCACTTT.

There are a few counts of this clonotype. The chain combines TRBV12-3 or TRBV12-4 with TRBJ1-1; D possibly corresponds to TRBD1 (5 bases). V lost 7 bases, J lost 4 bases, and 13 bases lay in between. This CDR3 is 13 amino acids long. CDR3 DNA sequence: TGTGCCAGCACCATGGCGGGGGGCACTGAAGCTTTCTTT. Translating gives CASTMAGGTEAFF.

This clonotype was recorded a few times. The rearrangement links TRBV5-1 to TRBJ1-1, with D maybe TRBD1 (5 bases). CDR3 length: 14 residues. Per germline, CDR1 SGHRS and CDR2 YFSETQ. The V end lost 0 bases, the J end lost 3 bases, and 9 bases lay between the germline ends. The CDR3 sequence is CASSLGGIYTEAFF. The DNA of the CDR3 is TGCGCCAGCAGCTTGGGGGGGATCTACACTGAAGCTTTCTTT.

This clonotype showed up just a few times. This chain connects TRBV6-5 to TRBJ1-2; maybe TRBD1 (5 bases). Trimming removed 4 bases from V and 4 bases from J, with 13 bases in between. The CDR3 has 14 amino acids. The germline V gene encodes CDR1 MNHEY and CDR2 SVGAGI. For the CDR3, the DNA is TGTGCCAGCAGTTTACACAGGTTCTTCTATGGCTACACCTTC. It encodes CASSLHRFFYGYTF.